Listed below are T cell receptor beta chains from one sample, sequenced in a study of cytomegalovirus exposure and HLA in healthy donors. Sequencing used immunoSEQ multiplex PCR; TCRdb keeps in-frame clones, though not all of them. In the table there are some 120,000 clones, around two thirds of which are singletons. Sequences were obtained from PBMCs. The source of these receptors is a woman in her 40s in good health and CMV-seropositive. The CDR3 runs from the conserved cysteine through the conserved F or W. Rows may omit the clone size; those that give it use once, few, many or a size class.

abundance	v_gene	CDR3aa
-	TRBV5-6	CASSLVQGGSTEAFF
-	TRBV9	CASSADGYMNTEAFF
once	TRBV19	CASSLTGGQNIQYF
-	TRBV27	CASRQGYNEQFF
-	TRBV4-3	CASSHDRGRTDTQYF
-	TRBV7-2	CASSLRTGTNTEAFF
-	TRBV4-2	CASSQGWNLAGTEAFF
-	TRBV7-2	CASSPEVAQSKNIQYF
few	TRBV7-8	CASSSPGLAYEQYF
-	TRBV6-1	CASAIGYGYTF
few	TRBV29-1	CSVVSGFNTEAFF
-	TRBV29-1	CSVNLQGVAFF
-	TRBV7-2	CASSLARGGAQYF
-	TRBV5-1	CASSSTDNEQFF
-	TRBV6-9	CASSYSPQEGDTQYF
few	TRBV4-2	CASSQVGTGDTEAFF
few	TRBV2	CASSEGQGNENEKLFF
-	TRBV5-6	CASSTIQGRVGTEAFF
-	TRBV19	CASSISRENYNSPLHF
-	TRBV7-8	CASSLAIQDNQPQHF
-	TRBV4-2	CASSQTSGGINEQFF
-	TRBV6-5	CASSSHRGRNTEAFF
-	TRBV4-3	CASSHGTGTGVNTGELFF
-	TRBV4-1	CASSQDTSGGQETQYF
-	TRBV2	CASSGGAYNSPLHF
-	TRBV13	CASSLEGVLNEQFF
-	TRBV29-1	CSAYEQYF
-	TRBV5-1	CASSRGTPNQDNEQFF